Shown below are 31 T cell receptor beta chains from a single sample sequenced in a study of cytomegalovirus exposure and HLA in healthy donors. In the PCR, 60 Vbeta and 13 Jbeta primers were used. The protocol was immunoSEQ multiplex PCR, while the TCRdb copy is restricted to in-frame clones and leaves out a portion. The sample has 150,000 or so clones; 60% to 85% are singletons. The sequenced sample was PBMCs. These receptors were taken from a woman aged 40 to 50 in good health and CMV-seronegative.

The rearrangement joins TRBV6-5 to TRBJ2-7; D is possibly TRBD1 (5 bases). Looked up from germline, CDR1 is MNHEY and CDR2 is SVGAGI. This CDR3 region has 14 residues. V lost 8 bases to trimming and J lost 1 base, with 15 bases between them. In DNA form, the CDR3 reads TGTGCCAGCCGAATATCGGCAGGGTCCTACGAGCAGTACTTC. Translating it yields CASRISAGSYEQYF.

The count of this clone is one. CDR3 coding DNA: TGTGCCAGCAGTGAAGAAGGGAGGTCTGGGGCCAACGTCCTGACTTTC. It yields the protein CASSEEGRSGANVLTF. J is TRBJ2-6 and V is TRBV6-1; possibly TRBD2 for D (6 bases). The V and J ends lost 1 base and 1 base respectively, with 8 bases between them. CDR1 is MNHNS and CDR2 is SASEGT in the germline V gene. The CDR3 is 16 amino acids.

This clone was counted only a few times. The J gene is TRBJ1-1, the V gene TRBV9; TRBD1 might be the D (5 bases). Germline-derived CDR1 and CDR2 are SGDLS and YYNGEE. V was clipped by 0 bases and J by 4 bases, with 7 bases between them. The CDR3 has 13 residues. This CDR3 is CASSVDRSTEAFF. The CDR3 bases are TGTGCCAGCAGCGTAGACAGGAGCACTGAAGCTTTCTTT.

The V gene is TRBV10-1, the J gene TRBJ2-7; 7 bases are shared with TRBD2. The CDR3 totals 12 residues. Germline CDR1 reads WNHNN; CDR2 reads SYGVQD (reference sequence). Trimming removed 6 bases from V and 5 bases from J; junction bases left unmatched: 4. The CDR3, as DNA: TGCGCCAGCAGCATGGGGGGGAACGAGCAGTACTTC. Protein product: CASSMGGNEQYF.

CDR3 DNA: TGCGCCAGCAGCTTGGAGAGGGCGGCGGAGCAGTTCTTC. This codes for CASSLERAAEQFF. V gene TRBV5-1 combines with J gene TRBJ2-1, with a tentative D call TRBD2 (5 bases). Trimming pared 0 bases from V and 10 bases from J, leaving 11 bases between. Germline V lookup: CDR1 SGHRS, CDR2 YFSETQ. CDR3 size: 13 residues.

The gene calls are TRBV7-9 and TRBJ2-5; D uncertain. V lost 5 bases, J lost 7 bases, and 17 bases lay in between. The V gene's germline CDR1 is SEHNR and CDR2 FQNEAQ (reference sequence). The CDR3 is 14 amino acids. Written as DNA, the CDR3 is TGTGCCAGCAGCGTGGTGTGGTCGAGTGGGACCCAGTACTTC. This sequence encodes CASSVVWSSGTQYF. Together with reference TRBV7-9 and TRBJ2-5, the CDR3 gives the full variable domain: DTGVSQNPRHKITKRGQNVTFRCDPISEHNRLYWYRQTLGQGPEFLTYFQNEAQLEKSRLLSDRFSAERPKGSFSTLEIQRTEQGDSAMYLCASSVVWSSGTQYFGPGTRLLVL.

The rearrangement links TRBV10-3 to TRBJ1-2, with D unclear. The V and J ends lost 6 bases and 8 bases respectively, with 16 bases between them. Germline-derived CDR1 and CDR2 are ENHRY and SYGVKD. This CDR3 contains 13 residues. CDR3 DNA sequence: TGTGCCATCAGCCAACGCGCAGAGGAGGGCTACACCTTC. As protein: CAISQRAEEGYTF.

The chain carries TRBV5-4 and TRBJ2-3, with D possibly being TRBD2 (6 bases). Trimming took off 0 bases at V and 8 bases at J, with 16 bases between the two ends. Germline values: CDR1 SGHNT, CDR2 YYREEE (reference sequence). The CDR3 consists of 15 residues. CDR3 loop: CASSLVSGLRGTQYF. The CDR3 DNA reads TGTGCCAGCAGCTTGGTTAGCGGCTTAAGAGGTACGCAGTATTTT.

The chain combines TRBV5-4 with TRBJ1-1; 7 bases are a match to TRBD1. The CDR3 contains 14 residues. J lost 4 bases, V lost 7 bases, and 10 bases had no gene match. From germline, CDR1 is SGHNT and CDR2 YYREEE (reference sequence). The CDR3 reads CASRSSGTATEAFF. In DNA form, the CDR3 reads TGTGCCAGCCGCTCATCCGGGACAGCCACTGAAGCTTTCTTT.

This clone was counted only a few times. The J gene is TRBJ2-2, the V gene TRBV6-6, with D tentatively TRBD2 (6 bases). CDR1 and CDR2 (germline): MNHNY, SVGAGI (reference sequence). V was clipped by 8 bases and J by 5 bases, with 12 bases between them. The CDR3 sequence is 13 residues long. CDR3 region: CASSGSGTGELFF. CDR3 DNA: TGTGCCAGCTCGGGCAGCGGGACCGGGGAGCTGTTTTTT.

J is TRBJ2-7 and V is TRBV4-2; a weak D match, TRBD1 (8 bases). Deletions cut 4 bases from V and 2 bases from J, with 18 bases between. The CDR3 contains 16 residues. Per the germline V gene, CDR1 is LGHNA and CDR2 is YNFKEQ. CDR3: CASSRQGRDRPYEQYF. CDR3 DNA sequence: TGTGCCAGCAGCCGACAGGGGAGGGACAGGCCCTACGAGCAGTACTTC.

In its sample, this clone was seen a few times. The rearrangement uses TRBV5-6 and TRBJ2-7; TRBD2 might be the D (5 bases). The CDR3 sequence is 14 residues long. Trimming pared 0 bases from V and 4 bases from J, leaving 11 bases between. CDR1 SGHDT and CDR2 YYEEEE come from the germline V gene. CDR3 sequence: CASSLGFRDYEQYF. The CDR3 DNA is TGTGCCAGCAGCTTGGGTTTCCGGGATTACGAGCAGTACTTC.

The CDR3 region has the DNA TGCAGCGGGAAACTGCGGGGGGGCTACAATGAGCAGTTCTTC. Translating it yields CSGKLRGGYNEQFF. The chain combines TRBV29-1 with TRBJ2-1; 9 bases are shared with TRBD2. This CDR3 has 14 amino acids. V trimming: 7 bases; J trimming: 3 bases; junction bases outside the gene matches: 7. Germline V gives CDR1 SQVTM, CDR2 ANQGSEA.

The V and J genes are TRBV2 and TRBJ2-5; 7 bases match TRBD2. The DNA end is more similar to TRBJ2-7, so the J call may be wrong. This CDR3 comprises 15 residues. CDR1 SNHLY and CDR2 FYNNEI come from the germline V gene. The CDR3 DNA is TGTGCCAGCAGTCGTACTAGCGTCAGCTCCTACGAGCAGTACTTC. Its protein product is CASSRTSVSSYEQYF.

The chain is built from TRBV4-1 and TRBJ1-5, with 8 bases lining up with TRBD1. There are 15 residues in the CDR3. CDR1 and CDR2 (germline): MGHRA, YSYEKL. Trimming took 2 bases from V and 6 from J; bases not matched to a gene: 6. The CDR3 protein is CASSQPDRDSQPQHF. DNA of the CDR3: TGCGCCAGCAGCCAACCGGACAGGGATAGTCAGCCCCAGCATTTT.

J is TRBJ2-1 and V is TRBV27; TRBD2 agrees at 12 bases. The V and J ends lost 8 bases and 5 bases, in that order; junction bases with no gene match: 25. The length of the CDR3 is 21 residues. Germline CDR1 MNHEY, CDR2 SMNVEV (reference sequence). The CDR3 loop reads CASGHTEGFISSGGAHNEQFF. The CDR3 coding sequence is TGTGCCAGCGGGCATACTGAAGGGTTTATATCTAGCGGGGGGGCTCACAATGAGCAGTTCTTC.

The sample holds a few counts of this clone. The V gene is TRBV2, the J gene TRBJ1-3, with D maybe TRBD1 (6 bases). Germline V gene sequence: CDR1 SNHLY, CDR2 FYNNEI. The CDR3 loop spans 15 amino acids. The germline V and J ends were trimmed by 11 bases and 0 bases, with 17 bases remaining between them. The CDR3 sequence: CAGGINRDSGNTIYF. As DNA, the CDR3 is TGTGCCGGAGGAATAAACAGGGACTCTGGAAACACCATATATTTT.

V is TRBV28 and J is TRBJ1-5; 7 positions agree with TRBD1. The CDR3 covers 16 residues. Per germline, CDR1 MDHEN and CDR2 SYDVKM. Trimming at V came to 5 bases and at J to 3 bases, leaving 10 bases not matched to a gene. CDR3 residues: CASSPYRGGNNQPQHF. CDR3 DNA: TGTGCCAGCAGTCCCTACAGGGGAGGAAACAATCAGCCCCAGCATTTT.

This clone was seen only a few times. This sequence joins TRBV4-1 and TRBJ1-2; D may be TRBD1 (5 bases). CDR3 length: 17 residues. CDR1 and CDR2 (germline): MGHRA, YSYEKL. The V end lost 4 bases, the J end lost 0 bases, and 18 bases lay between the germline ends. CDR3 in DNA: TGCGCCAGCAGCCCATGGCCGCGGGGGACTACTAACTATGGCTACACCTTC. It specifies CASSPWPRGTTNYGYTF.

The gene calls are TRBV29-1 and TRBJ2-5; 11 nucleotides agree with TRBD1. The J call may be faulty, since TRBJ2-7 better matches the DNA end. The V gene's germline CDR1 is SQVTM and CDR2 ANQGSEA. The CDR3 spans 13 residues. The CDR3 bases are TGCAGCGTTGATCCCGGGACAGGGGGCGAGCAGTACTTC. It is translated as CSVDPGTGGEQYF.

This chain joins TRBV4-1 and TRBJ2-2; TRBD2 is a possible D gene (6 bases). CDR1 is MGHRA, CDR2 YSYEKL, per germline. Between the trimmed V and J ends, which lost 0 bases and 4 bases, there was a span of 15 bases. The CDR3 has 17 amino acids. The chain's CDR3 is CASSQEKLGLTTGELFF. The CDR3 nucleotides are TGCGCCAGCAGCCAAGAAAAACTGGGACTGACCACCGGGGAGCTGTTTTTT.

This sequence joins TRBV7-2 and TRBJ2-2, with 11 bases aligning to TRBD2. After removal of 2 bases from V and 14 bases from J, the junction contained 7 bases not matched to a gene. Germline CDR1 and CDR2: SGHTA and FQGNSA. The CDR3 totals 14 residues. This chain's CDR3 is CASSLPGTSGGLFF. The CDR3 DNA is TGTGCCAGCAGCTTACCCGGGACTAGCGGAGGTCTGTTTTTT.

CDR3 sequence reads: CARSRTGGGGELFF. The DNA of the CDR3 is TGTGCCAGATCGAGGACAGGGGGCGGCGGGGAGCTGTTTTTT. This chain uses TRBV2 with TRBJ2-2; 11 positions agree with TRBD1. CDR1 and CDR2 (germline): SNHLY, FYNNEI. The CDR3 is 14 amino acids. V lost 9 bases and J lost 7; bases outside the gene matches: 7.

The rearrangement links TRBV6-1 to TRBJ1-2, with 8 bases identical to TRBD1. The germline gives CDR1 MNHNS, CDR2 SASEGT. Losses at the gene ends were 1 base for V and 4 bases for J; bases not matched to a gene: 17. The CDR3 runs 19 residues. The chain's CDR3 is CASSEVIGFGQGASYGYTF. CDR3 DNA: TGTGCCAGCAGTGAAGTCATTGGTTTCGGGCAGGGGGCTTCCTATGGCTACACCTTC.

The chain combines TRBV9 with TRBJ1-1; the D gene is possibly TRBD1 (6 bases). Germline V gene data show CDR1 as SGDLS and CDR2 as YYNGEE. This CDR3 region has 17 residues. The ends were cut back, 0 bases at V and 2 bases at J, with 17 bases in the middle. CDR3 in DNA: TGTGCCAGCAGCGTAGATCGGGGGGCACTAGGCAACACTGAAGCTTTCTTT. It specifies CASSVDRGALGNTEAFF.

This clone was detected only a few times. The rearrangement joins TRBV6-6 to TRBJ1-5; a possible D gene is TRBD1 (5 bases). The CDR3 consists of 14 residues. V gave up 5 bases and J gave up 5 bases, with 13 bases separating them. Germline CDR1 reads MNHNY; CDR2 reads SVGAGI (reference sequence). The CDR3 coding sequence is TGTGCCAGCAGTGCGGGGGGTCAGCATCAGCCCCAGCATTTT. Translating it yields CASSAGGQHQPQHF.

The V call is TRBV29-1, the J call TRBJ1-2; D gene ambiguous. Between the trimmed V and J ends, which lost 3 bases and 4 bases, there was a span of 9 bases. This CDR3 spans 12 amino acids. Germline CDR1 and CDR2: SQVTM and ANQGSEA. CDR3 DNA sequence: TGCAGCGTTGATGAGTCCCCCTATGGCTACACCTTC. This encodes CSVDESPYGYTF.

The CDR3 sequence is CASSQGRRNGYTF. The CDR3 nucleotides read TGCGCCAGCAGCCAAGGACGGAGAAATGGCTACACCTTC. V gene TRBV4-1 combines with J gene TRBJ1-2; D uncertain. CDR3 length: 13 amino acids. The ends were cut back, 1 base at V and 6 bases at J, with 9 bases in the middle. CDR1 and CDR2 from the germline V gene are MGHRA and YSYEKL.

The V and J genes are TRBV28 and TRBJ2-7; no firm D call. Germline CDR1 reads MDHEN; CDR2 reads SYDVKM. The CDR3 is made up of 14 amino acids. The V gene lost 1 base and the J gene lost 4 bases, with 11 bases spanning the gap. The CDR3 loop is CASSLSRVPYEQYF. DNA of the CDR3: TGTGCCAGCAGTTTATCCCGGGTCCCTTACGAGCAGTACTTC.

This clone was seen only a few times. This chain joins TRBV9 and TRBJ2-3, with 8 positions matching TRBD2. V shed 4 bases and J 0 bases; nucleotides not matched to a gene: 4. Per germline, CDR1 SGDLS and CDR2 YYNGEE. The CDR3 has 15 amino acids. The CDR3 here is CASSSGGESTDTQYF. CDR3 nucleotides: TGTGCCAGCAGCTCCGGGGGGGAAAGCACAGATACGCAGTATTTT.

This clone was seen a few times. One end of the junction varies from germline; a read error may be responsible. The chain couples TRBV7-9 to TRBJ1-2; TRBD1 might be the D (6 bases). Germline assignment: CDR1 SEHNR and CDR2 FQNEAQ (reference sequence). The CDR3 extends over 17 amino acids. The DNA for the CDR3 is TGTTCCAGCAGCTTAACAACCCAGGGGCATCCCGCCTTTGGCTACACCTTC. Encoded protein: CSSSLTTQGHPAFGYTF.